This record looks at one T cell receptor beta chain sequence and its context. The antigen this receptor binds is unknown. Base quality data are lacking; no much larger clone is found one base away. The CDR3 has 14 amino acids, counting the end cysteine and phenylalanine. Just CDR3 DNA is preserved here, 42 bases in frame from base 1. CDR1 and CDR2 are drawn from the germline V gene: KGHDR, SFDVKD. The V end loses 4 bases and the J end loses 7 bases, and a stretch of 13 bases separates them. RNA was extracted using the RNeasy kit, and about 0.5 to 1 ug of the RNA was reverse transcribed with random hexamers. The immunoSEQ multiplex PCR assay, covering 54 Vbeta and 13 Jbeta segments, was used to amplify TCR beta CDR3 regions. Bias from PCR amplification was corrected by using a synthetic template baseline for primer optimization and for computational correction. Per the authors' processing: Only productive sequences were kept, with reads annotated to V, D and J genes according to IMGT and analyzed in immunoSEQ Analyzer. To calculate clonality, Shannon entropy was normalized by log2 of the number of productive unique sequences and then subtracted from one. For each patient and control, public and private clones were evaluated among the 100 most prevalent clones. A clone was defined as Susac-specific if it was absent from the healthy and MS cohorts, from some 1,100 published viral clones and from other ImmuneACCESS disease sequences. Using fastp at Q25 and MiXCR, TCRdb reprocessed the public reads and kept productive beta chains. Under each unique CDR3 protein, matching rows form one entry showing the most common genes and DNA. The V and J calls and clone size come from TCRdb's table, not from the authors' own analysis. For this sample there are around 130,000 distinct CDR3 sequences; about 90% appear just once. Clones ranked in the top ten supply around 0.22% of the sample.

Peripheral blood CD8+ and CD4+ T cells from healthy donors, Susac syndrome patients and multiple sclerosis patients were profiled using high-throughput TCR beta sequencing. Treatment-naive patients with stable or active relapsing-remitting disease fulfilling revised McDonald criteria were used as multiple sclerosis controls. Bulk CD8+ and CD4+ T cells were purified by magnetic negative isolation, whereas CD8+ TEMRA cells were enriched by FACS. Blood was drawn into EDTA tubes, processed within 24 hours, and PBMCs were isolated by density gradient centrifugation. PBMCs destined for TCR sequencing were cryopreserved in liquid nitrogen and later thawed in a 37 °C water bath. The sorted or isolated CD4+, CD8+ and CD8+ TEMRA cells reached a purity of at least 90%. These data come from a study of CD8 T cells in Susac syndrome (dated by TCRdb to the late 2010s). Study-wide context: The study used repertoire sequencing to test whether antigen drove CD8+ T cell activation and differentiation in Susac syndrome. CD8+ T cell repertoire clonality was compared between approximately 12 healthy donors, approximately 14 Susac syndrome patients and 15 multiple sclerosis patients. What the authors observed across the whole study: The number of individuals in the TCR sequencing and HLA analysis was recognized as being relatively small.

The V and J genes are TRBV24-1 and TRBJ2-1, with the D gene not clear enough to name. The sequence was obtained from a human donor with multiple sclerosis. The sequencing sample was made of CD8+ T cells from PBMCs. The CDR3 protein: CATSEGTEPNEQFF. The DNA sequence is given as TGTGCCACCAGTGAAGGAACGGAACCAAATGAGCAGTTCTTC.